These 15 T cell receptor beta chains were sequenced from one sample in a study of blood T cell repertoires in COVID-19. This table comes from immunoSEQ multiplex PCR, and its TCRdb copy is limited to in-frame clones, with some not included. The sample shows about 120,000 clones, 79% of them seen only once. The source material was peripheral blood. The source of these receptors is a woman older than 75 with acute or convalescent COVID-19.

V gene TRBV5-6 combines with J gene TRBJ1-1; 8 bases are a match to TRBD1. This CDR3 region has 16 residues. Germline V gene data show CDR1 as SGHDT and CDR2 as YYEEEE. V shed 4 bases, J shed 3 bases, and the junction held 11 bases outside the gene matches. CDR3 in amino acids: CASSPEAGGGYTEAFF. In DNA, the CDR3 is TGTGCCAGCAGCCCAGAGGCAGGGGGCGGGTACACTGAAGCTTTCTTT.

This chain connects TRBV6-5 to TRBJ1-4, with TRBD1 identical over 10 bases. V shed 5 bases and J 7 bases; nucleotides not matched to a gene: 4. The CDR3 loop spans 14 amino acids. CDR1 and CDR2 (germline): MNHEY, SVGAGI. CDR3 residues: CASSTGTGVEKLFF. CDR3 DNA sequence: TGTGCCAGCAGTACAGGGACAGGGGTTGAAAAACTGTTTTTT.

V gene TRBV7-8 combines with J gene TRBJ2-7, with 7 bases fitting TRBD2. The V and J ends lost 1 base and 5 bases, in that order; junction bases with no gene match: 14. Germline-derived CDR1 and CDR2 are SGHVS and FQNEAQ. The CDR3 runs to 17 residues. DNA for the CDR3: TGTGCCAGCAGCTTAGAGGCGTCTAGCGGATTGGGGGACGAGCAGTACTTC. This translates into CASSLEASSGLGDEQYF.

This clone was recorded a few times. The chain has TRBV4-1 and TRBJ2-7, with a tentative D call TRBD1 (6 bases). Germline CDR1 MGHRA, CDR2 YSYEKL. The CDR3 spans 13 residues. Trimming removed 3 bases at V and 2 bases at J, with 8 bases between. CDR3 DNA sequence: TGCGCCAGCAGCCAGCAGGGGACCTACGAGCAGTACTTC. Translated, it gives CASSQQGTYEQYF.

The rearrangement uses TRBV14 and TRBJ2-1; D might be TRBD1 (5 bases). The germline V gene encodes CDR1 SGHDN and CDR2 FVKESK. This CDR3 is 15 amino acids long. V was cut by 4 bases and J by 8 bases, with 18 bases left in between. The DNA for the CDR3 is TGTGCCAGCAGCCGTAACCAACAAGGGGTGGATGAGCAGTTCTTC. It codes for CASSRNQQGVDEQFF.

The chain uses TRBV5-1 and TRBJ1-1, with TRBD1 matching 10 bases. The germline CDR1 and CDR2 sequences are SGHRS and YFSETQ. This CDR3 region has 13 residues. J was trimmed by 4 bases and V by 4 bases; bases with no gene match: 1. CDR3 sequence: CASSGDRGTEAFF. As DNA, the CDR3 is TGCGCCAGCAGCGGGGACAGGGGCACTGAAGCTTTCTTT.

The rearrangement links TRBV4-2 to TRBJ2-5; TRBD2 might be the D (6 bases). This CDR3 is built from 14 residues. The germline gives CDR1 LGHNA, CDR2 YNFKEQ. V was trimmed by 0 bases and J by 6 bases, leaving 11 bases between them. This CDR3 is CASSQEGGVKTQYF. CDR3 coding DNA: TGTGCCAGCAGCCAAGAGGGCGGGGTAAAGACCCAGTACTTC.

V gene TRBV3-1 (or the pseudogene TRBV3-2) combines with J gene TRBJ1-1; D not resolved. CDR3 size: 14 residues. Trimming stripped 3 bases from V and 4 bases from J, with 12 bases between. Per the germline V gene, CDR1 is LGHDT and CDR2 is YNNKEL (reference sequence). The CDR3 DNA follows: TGTGCCAGCAGCCAGGGCCAACTGGGCACTGAAGCTTTCTTT. This sequence encodes CASSQGQLGTEAFF.

The chain is built from TRBV7-8 and TRBJ2-3, with no clear D. V dropped 5 bases and J dropped 0 bases, with 12 bases sitting between them. Germline CDR1 SGHVS, CDR2 FQNEAQ. CDR3 size: 15 residues. The CDR3 DNA is TGTGCCAGCAGCACGTTTGCGACTAGCACAGATACGCAGTATTTT. It encodes CASSTFATSTDTQYF.

This clone has a handful of counts. The rearrangement joins TRBV29-1 to TRBJ2-2, with D possibly being TRBD2 (5 bases). CDR3 length: 13 amino acids. The V gene lost 6 bases and the J gene lost 0 bases, with 8 bases spanning the gap. CDR1 is SQVTM, CDR2 ANQGSEA, per germline. For the CDR3, the DNA is TGCAGCGTAGCGGCCACGAACACCGGGGAGCTGTTTTTT. It is translated as CSVAATNTGELFF.

This clone was seen repeatedly, ten times or more. The chain combines TRBV5-1 with TRBJ2-1, with TRBD2 matching 9 bases. The V segment lost 3 bases and the J segment 5 bases; nucleotides outside the gene matches: 6. The CDR3 length is 15 residues. Germline values: CDR1 SGHRS, CDR2 YFSETQ. The CDR3 is CASSSLAGADNEQFF. The CDR3 nucleotides read TGCGCCAGCAGCTCCTTAGCGGGGGCCGACAATGAGCAGTTCTTC. Based on the CDR3 plus reference TRBV5-1 and TRBJ2-1, the full variable domain is KAGVTQTPRYLIKTRGQQVTLSCSPISGHRSVSWYQQTPGQGLQFLFEYFSETQRNKGNFPGRFSGRQFSNSRSEMNVSTLELGDSALYLCASSSLAGADNEQFFGPGTRLTVL.

The chain combines TRBV7-2 with TRBJ1-1, with a weak D call TRBD1 (5 bases). Germline V lookup: CDR1 SGHTA, CDR2 FQGNSA. This CDR3 has 14 amino acids. V was cut by 5 bases and J by 4 bases, with 14 bases left in between. The CDR3 DNA reads as TGTGCCAGCAGCCCAGGGACTTTTAGCACTGAAGCTTTCTTT. It is translated as CASSPGTFSTEAFF.

The chain couples TRBV12-3 or TRBV12-4 to TRBJ1-5; no clear D gene. The CDR3 runs 13 residues. Trimming left V 6 bases short and J 0 bases short, with 6 bases between. The CDR3 here is CASRSYSNQPQHF. The CDR3 nucleotides are TGTGCCAGCAGGTCTTATAGCAATCAGCCCCAGCATTTT.

The chain couples TRBV6-5 to TRBJ2-1; D possibly corresponds to TRBD1 (6 bases). Looked up from germline, CDR1 is MNHEY and CDR2 is SVGAGI. This CDR3 contains 15 residues. With 5 bases removed from V and 0 bases from J, the gap between germline ends came to 11 bases. In DNA, the CDR3 is TGTGCCAGCAGTCGGGACATAACCTCCTACAATGAGCAGTTCTTC. The encoded protein is CASSRDITSYNEQFF.

The V and J genes are TRBV7-9 and TRBJ1-4; 9 bases are a match to TRBD1. Germline lookup yields CDR1 SEHNR and CDR2 FQNEAQ (reference sequence). Trimming took 1 base from V and 7 from J; bases not matched to a gene: 4. The CDR3 is made up of 15 amino acids. The CDR3 sequence is CASSLGGTGPEKLFF. The CDR3 DNA is TGTGCCAGCAGCTTAGGAGGGACAGGGCCTGAAAAACTGTTTTTT.